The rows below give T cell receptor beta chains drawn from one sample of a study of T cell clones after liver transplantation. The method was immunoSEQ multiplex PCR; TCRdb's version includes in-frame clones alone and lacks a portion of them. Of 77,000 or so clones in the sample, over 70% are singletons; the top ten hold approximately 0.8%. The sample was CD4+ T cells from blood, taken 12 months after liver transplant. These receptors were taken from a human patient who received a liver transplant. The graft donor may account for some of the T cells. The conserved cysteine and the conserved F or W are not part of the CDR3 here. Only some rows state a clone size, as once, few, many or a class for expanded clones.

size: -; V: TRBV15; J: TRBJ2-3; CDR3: ATSRDPGAPDTQY
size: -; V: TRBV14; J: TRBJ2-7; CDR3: ASSANRAGGQY
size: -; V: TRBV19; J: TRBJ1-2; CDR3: ASSPGQGNYGYT
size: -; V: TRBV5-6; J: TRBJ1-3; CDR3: ASSLQGTISGNTIY
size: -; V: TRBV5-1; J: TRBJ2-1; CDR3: ASSLEFGEQF
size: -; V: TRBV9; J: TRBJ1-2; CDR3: ASSAQTELNYGYT
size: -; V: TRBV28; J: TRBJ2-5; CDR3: ASSLFQGRKTQY
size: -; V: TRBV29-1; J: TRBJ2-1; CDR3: SVNSGSDEQF
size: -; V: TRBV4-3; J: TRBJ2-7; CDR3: ASSHLRGSSYEQY
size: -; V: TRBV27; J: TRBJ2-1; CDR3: ASSSLGSSSYNEQF
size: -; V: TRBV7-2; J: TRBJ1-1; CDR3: ASQLNTEAF
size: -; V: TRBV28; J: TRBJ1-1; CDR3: ASSTLVSYENEAF
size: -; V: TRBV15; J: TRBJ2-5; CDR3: ATSRDGETQY
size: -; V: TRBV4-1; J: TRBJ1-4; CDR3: ASSHPRGTTNEKLF
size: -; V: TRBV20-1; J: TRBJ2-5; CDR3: SAGRETQY
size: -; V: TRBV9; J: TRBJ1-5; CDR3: ASSVDSAYQPQH
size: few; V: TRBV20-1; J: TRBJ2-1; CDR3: SASGYNEQF
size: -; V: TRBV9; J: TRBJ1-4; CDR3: ASSVQQGTNEKLF
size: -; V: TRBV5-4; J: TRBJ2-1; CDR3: ASSLDGTASYNEQF
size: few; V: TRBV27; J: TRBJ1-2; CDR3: ASSLKPSTPGF
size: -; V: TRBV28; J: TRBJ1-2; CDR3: ASSLRQELYGYT
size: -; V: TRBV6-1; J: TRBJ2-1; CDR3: ASSEIIEGTNEQF
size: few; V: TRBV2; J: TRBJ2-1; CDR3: ASSGGRALGEQF
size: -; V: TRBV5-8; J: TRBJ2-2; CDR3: ASSLGLRTGELF
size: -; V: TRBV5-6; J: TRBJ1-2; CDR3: ASSFPGQDYGYT
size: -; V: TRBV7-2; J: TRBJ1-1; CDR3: ASSFGSANTEAF
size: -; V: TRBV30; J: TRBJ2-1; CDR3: AWSPLLAGDGNEQF
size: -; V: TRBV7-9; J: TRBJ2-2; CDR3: ASSRTSGYTGELF
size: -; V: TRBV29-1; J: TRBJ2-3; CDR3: STRGGATDTQY
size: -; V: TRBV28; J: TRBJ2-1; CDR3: ASTGTVNEQF
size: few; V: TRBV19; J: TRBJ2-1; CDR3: ASSPRTLYNEQF
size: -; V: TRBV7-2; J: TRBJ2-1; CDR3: ASSTFRQVYNEQF
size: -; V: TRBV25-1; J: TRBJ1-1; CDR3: ASRQTGTGVKGTEAF
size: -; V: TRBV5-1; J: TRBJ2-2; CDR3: ASRGLAGDTGELF
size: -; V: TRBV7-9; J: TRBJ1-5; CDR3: ASSSFPGNSNQPQH
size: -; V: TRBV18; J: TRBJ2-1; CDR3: ASSTGQGLYNEQF
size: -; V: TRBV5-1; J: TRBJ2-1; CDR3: ASSLEGLSYNEQF
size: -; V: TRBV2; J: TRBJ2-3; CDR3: ASSPHDSTDTQY
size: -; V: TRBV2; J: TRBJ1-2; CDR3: ASSVRQGDGYT
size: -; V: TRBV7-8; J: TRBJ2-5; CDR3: ASSLMVGRETQY
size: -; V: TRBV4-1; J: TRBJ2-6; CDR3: ASSPRDTGANVLT
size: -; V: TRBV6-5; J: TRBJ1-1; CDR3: ASSSSGAVTEAF
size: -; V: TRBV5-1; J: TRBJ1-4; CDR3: ASSLGDLGKLF
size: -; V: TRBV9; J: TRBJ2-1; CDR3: ASSVSGVGSHEQF
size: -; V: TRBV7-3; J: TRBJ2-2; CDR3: ASSVLRGELF
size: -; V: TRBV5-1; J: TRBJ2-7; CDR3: ASSLYSSGRPREQY
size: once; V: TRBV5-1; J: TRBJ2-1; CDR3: ASSLVGGGVSEQF
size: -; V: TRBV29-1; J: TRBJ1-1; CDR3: SVAHDRWRTEAF
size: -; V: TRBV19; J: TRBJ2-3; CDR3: ASSRMDTQY
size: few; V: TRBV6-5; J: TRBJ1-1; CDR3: ASSKQGMNTEAF
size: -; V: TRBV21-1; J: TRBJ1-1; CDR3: ASSKGAPTWGGRTEAF
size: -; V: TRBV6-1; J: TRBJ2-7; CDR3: ASSGAYEQY